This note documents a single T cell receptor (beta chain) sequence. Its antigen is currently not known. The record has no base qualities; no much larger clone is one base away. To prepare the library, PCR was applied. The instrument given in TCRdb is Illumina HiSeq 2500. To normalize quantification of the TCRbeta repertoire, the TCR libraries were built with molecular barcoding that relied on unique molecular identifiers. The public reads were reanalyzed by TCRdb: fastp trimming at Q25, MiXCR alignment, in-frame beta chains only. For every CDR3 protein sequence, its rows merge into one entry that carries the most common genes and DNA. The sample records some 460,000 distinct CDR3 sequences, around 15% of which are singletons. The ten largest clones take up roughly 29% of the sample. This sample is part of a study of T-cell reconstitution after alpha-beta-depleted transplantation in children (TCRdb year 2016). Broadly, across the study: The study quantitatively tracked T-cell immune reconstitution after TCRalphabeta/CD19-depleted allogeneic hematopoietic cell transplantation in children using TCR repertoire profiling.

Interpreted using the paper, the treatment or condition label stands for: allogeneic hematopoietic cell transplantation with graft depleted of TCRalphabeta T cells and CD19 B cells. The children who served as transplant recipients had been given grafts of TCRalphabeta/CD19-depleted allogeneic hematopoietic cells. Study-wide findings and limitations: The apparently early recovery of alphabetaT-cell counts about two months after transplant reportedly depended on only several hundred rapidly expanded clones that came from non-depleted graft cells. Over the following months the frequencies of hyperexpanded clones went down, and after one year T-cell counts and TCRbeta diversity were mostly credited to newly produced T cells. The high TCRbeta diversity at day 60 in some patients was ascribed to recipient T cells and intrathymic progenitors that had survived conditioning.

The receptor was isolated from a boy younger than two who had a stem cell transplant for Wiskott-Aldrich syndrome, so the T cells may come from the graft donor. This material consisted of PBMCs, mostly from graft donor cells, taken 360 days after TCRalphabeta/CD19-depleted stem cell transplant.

The DNA sequence reads TGTGCCAGCAGTCTGGGACGGTACGCTAACTATGGCTACACCTTC. This encodes CASSLGRYANYGYTF. Here the chain combines TRBV12-3 or TRBV12-4 and TRBJ1-2; matching of 5 bases hints at TRBD1 as the D gene. V is clipped by 5 bases and J by 0 bases, and the sequence between their germline boundaries is 13 bases long. Its CDR3 holds 15 amino acids, cysteine through phenylalanine. Just the 45-base CDR3 DNA is kept, in frame starting at base 1.